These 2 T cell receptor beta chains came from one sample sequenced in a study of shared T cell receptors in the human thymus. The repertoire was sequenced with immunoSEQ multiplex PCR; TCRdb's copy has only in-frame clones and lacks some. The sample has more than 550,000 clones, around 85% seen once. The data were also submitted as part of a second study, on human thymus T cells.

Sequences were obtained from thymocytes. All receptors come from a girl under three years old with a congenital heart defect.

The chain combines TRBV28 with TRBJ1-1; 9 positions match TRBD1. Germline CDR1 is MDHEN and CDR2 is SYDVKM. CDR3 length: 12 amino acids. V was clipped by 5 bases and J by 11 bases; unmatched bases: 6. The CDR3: CASSTQGATAFF. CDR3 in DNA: TGTGCCAGCAGTACACAGGGGGCTACCGCTTTCTTT.

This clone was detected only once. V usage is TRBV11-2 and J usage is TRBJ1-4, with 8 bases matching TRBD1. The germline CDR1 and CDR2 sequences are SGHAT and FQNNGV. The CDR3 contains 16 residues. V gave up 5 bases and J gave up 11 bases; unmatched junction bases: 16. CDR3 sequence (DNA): TGTGCCAGCAGCCTCTTACCGGGACAGGCCTTTGACAAACTGTTTTTT. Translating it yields CASSLLPGQAFDKLFF.